Described below is a single TCR beta chain sequence and its context. The antigen remains unidentified. This sample is part of a study of shared clonotypes between healthy human individuals. The protocol was immunoSEQ multiplex PCR, while the TCRdb copy is restricted to in-frame clones and leaves out a portion. The data contain approximately 95,000 clones, 67% of them singletons. General study points: Though the depth was large, rarefaction showed that sorted-subset sequencing was incomplete. Non-shared clonotypes had lower generation probabilities than clonotypes shared by all four sorted-subset donors.

The CDR3 spans 16 residues. Trimming took 6 bases from V and 4 from J, leaving 19 bases between them. Germline-derived CDR1 and CDR2 are SGHAT and FQNNGV. V is TRBV11-2 and J is TRBJ2-1, with D perhaps matching TRBD1 or TRBD2 (5 bases each). This clonotype originated in a man aged 30-40 years in good health. Source material: memory CD8+ T cells sorted from blood. Subset meaning: CD45RO+ cells pooled with CCR7-negative TemRA cells. The CDR3 DNA reads as TGTGCCAGCAGGCTGGGGTGGGGGACCAGATACAATGAGCAGTTCTTC. This translates into CASRLGWGTRYNEQFF.